What follows describes a single TCR beta chain. The entry originates in a study of blood T cell repertoires in COVID-19. In the study overall: PBMCs, B-cell-depleted T cells, or T cells were the source of the cDNA or gDNA that made up the material.

As processed by the authors: Estimated nucleated cell counts came from reference gene primer amplification. Here immunoSEQ multiplex PCR was the method, and the copy in TCRdb shows in-frame clones only, minus some. V, J and clone size derive from that table, while D and trimming were established from the DNA sequence. The sample lists approximately 200,000 clones, about 80% occurring once. This CDR3 region has 15 residues. The V gene's germline CDR1 is SGHVS and CDR2 FQNEAQ. The ends were cut back, 5 bases at V and 6 bases at J, with 17 bases in the middle. The receptor's source is a man aged 35 to 55 who had recovered from COVID-19. Sample: PBMCs or T cells enriched from blood (not recorded which). This chain joins TRBV7-8 and TRBJ1-5, with D perhaps TRBD1 (6 bases). The CDR3 bases are TGTGCCAGCAGCCCACCAGAGGGGGAACCTCAGCCCCAGCATTTT. It translates to CASSPPEGEPQPQHF.